The 25 T cell receptor beta chains below come from one sample, sequenced in a study of blood T cell repertoires in COVID-19. The assay was immunoSEQ multiplex PCR, and TCRdb's table has in-frame clones only and misses some. The repertoire holds 300,000 to 400,000 clones, roughly 90% seen once, with approximately 0.96% in the top ten. Sample: PBMCs or T cells enriched from blood (not recorded which). The source is a woman aged 25 to 39 with acute COVID-19.

The rearrangement joins TRBV30 to TRBJ1-2; 8 positions agree with TRBD1. The V gene's germline CDR1 is GTSNPN and CDR2 SVGIG (reference sequence). The CDR3 sequence is 12 residues long. V lost 5 bases and J lost 3; bases outside the gene matches: 2. As DNA, the CDR3 is TGTGCCTGGGACAGGGGAGACTATGGCTACACCTTC. Translation gives CAWDRGDYGYTF.

The chain joins TRBV5-1 to TRBJ1-2; D possibly corresponds to TRBD1 (6 bases). This CDR3 is built from 15 residues. The ends were cut back, 2 bases at V and 8 bases at J, with 19 bases in the middle. CDR1 is SGHRS and CDR2 is YFSETQ in the germline V gene. The CDR3 nucleotides are TGCGCCAGCAGCTTAAGGGTGGCAGGGGTCGAGGGCTACACCTTC. This sequence encodes CASSLRVAGVEGYTF.

The chain carries TRBV19 and TRBJ1-2, with unresolved D. CDR1 and CDR2 (germline): LNHDA, SQIVND (reference sequence). This CDR3 comprises 13 residues. Trimming took 6 bases from V and 2 from J, leaving 10 bases between them. CDR3 in amino acids: CASRYSTNYGYTF. The CDR3 DNA reads TGTGCCAGTAGGTACAGCACCAACTATGGCTACACCTTC.

The rearrangement links TRBV29-1 to TRBJ2-7, with 8 bases aligning to TRBD1. Germline CDR1 and CDR2: SQVTM and ANQGSEA. The CDR3 length is 13 residues. V lost 0 bases to trimming and J lost 6 bases; unmatched junction nucleotides: 4. CDR3 in DNA: TGCAGCGTTGAAGAAGGACAGGGTCCCGAGCAGTACTTC. Translation gives CSVEEGQGPEQYF.

The V gene is TRBV5-5, the J gene TRBJ2-2; D perhaps matches TRBD1 (6 bases). The V and J ends lost 4 bases and 3 bases respectively, with 16 bases between them. Germline CDR1 is SGHKS and CDR2 is YYEKEE (reference sequence). The CDR3 consists of 16 residues. The CDR3 sequence is CASSHSTGVDTGELFF. CDR3 nucleotide sequence: TGTGCCAGCAGCCATTCGACAGGAGTCGACACCGGGGAGCTGTTTTTT.

The rearrangement links TRBV20-1 to TRBJ1-2; the D is unclear. The V end was cut by 8 bases, the J end by 3 bases, with 10 bases between. From germline, CDR1 is DFQATT and CDR2 SNEGSKA (reference sequence). This CDR3 has 11 amino acids. CDR3 DNA sequence: TGCAGTCCCTATGTGGACTATGGCTACACCTTC. This gives the protein CSPYVDYGYTF.

J is TRBJ2-5 and V is TRBV14, with D perhaps matching TRBD1 (6 bases). In germline, CDR1 is SGHDN, CDR2 FVKESK. V gave up 2 bases and J gave up 5 bases, with 15 bases separating them. This CDR3 contains 15 residues. The CDR3 nucleotides are TGTGCCAGCAGCCAACTAAGGGGGTTATGGGAGACCCAGTACTTC. Translated, it gives CASSQLRGLWETQYF.

The rearrangement links TRBV24-1 to TRBJ1-2; D is uncertain. The CDR3 extends over 13 amino acids. The V end was cut by 2 bases, the J end by 4 bases, with 7 bases between. CDR1 is KGHDR, CDR2 SFDVKD, per germline. CDR3 region: CATSDYRGYGYTF. CDR3 DNA sequence: TGTGCCACCAGTGATTACCGGGGCTATGGCTACACCTTC.

The chain carries TRBV19 and TRBJ1-5; D is perhaps TRBD1 (5 bases). V was cut by 4 bases and J by 3 bases, with 10 bases left in between. Germline-derived CDR1 and CDR2 are LNHDA and SQIVND (reference sequence). The CDR3 sequence is 14 residues long. CDR3 sequence reads: CASSKYRLNQPQHF. The CDR3 region has the DNA TGTGCCAGTAGTAAATACAGGCTCAATCAGCCCCAGCATTTT.

The chain uses TRBV6-1 and TRBJ1-3, with D perhaps TRBD1 (5 bases). Between the trimmed V and J ends, which lost 2 bases and 0 bases, there was a span of 17 bases. CDR3 length: 18 residues. In germline, CDR1 is MNHNS, CDR2 SASEGT. CDR3 amino acids: CASSERREAGRSGNTIYF. In DNA form, the CDR3 reads TGTGCCAGCAGTGAACGCAGGGAAGCAGGCCGCTCTGGAAACACCATATATTTT.

The count of this clone is one. V and J are TRBV12-3 or TRBV12-4 and TRBJ1-6, with D perhaps matching TRBD1 (6 bases). Trimming left V 5 bases short and J 11 bases short, with 13 bases between. CDR3 length: 13 amino acids. In nucleotides, the CDR3 is TGTGCCAGCAGTAGGGGACACAGCACACCCCTCCACTTT. Its translation is CASSRGHSTPLHF.

V usage is TRBV30 and J usage is TRBJ1-1, with D possibly being TRBD1 (5 bases). The germline V gene encodes CDR1 GTSNPN and CDR2 SVGIG (reference sequence). V gave up 7 bases and J gave up 2 bases, with 11 bases separating them. The CDR3 length is 12 residues. The CDR3 protein is CAFLQGNTEAFF. The CDR3 DNA is TGTGCCTTCCTCCAGGGTAACACTGAAGCTTTCTTT. The whole variable domain, filled in from reference TRBV30 and TRBJ1-1, reads SQTIHQWPATLVQPVGSPLSLECTVEGTSNPNLYWYRQAAGRGLQLLFYSVGIGQISSEVPQNLSASRPQDRQFILSSKKLLLSDSGFYLCAFLQGNTEAFFGQGTRLTVV.

The chain combines TRBV7-2 with TRBJ2-7, with D hard to call. Per the germline V gene, CDR1 is SGHTA and CDR2 is FQGNSA. Trimming pared 2 bases from V and 7 bases from J, leaving 6 bases between. This CDR3 is built from 11 residues. This CDR3 reads CASSLSREQYF. The CDR3 nucleotides are TGTGCCAGCAGCTTATCGCGGGAGCAGTACTTC.

The V and J genes are TRBV6-5 and TRBJ1-2; 8 bases are shared with TRBD1. Germline-derived CDR1 and CDR2 are MNHEY and SVGAGI. CDR3 size: 13 residues. V shed 6 bases and J 3 bases; nucleotides not matched to a gene: 3. CDR3 loop: CASSRGPDYGYTF. The CDR3 DNA is TGTGCCAGCAGCAGGGGGCCCGACTATGGCTACACCTTC.

In its sample, this clone was seen once. The V and J genes are TRBV3-1 (or the pseudogene TRBV3-2) and TRBJ2-6; 9 bases are a match to TRBD1. The germline V gene encodes CDR1 LGHDT and CDR2 YNNKEL (reference sequence). The V segment lost 5 bases and the J segment 0 bases; nucleotides outside the gene matches: 8. CDR3 size: 18 residues. The CDR3 DNA reads TGTGCCAGCAGCATCCGGGACAGGGTTTTCTCTGGGGCCAACGTCCTGACTTTC. Protein sequence: CASSIRDRVFSGANVLTF.

As to this clone: A junction end diverges from the germline sequence, so it may reflect a read error. The J gene is TRBJ1-3, the V gene TRBV4-1; D remains unclear. The CDR3 contains 13 residues. Germline lookup yields CDR1 MGHRA and CDR2 YSYEKL. This CDR3 reads CASSQESVNTIYF. Written as DNA, the CDR3 is TGCGCCAGCAGCCAAGAGTCTGTAAACACCATATATTTT.

This clone has only a few counts. The genes are TRBV5-5 and TRBJ2-7, with TRBD2 as a possible D gene (6 bases). Trimming shortened V by 4 bases and J by 3 bases, and 17 bases separated the two germline ends. The CDR3 has 15 amino acids. Per germline, CDR1 SGHKS and CDR2 YYEKEE (reference sequence). CDR3 in amino acids: CASSPPHGSYYEQYF. CDR3 in DNA: TGTGCCAGCAGCCCTCCCCACGGGAGCTACTACGAGCAGTACTTC.

The CDR3 coding sequence is TGTGCCAGCAGTTTTCCCTCAACTAATGAAAAACTGTTTTTT. Its protein product is CASSFPSTNEKLFF. The chain carries TRBV28 and TRBJ1-4; no firm D call. The V gene's germline CDR1 is MDHEN and CDR2 SYDVKM. Trimming took 3 bases from V and 0 from J, leaving 5 bases between them. The CDR3 has 14 residues. Full variable domain (missing parts from reference TRBV28 and TRBJ1-4): DVKVTQSSRYLVKRTGEKVFLECVQDMDHENMFWYRQDPGLGLRLIYFSYDVKMKEKGDIPEGYSVSREKKERFSLILESASTNQTSMYLCASSFPSTNEKLFFGSGTQLSVL.

This sequence joins TRBV25-1 and TRBJ2-7, with D possibly TRBD2 on 6 matching bases. The V and J ends lost 3 bases and 6 bases respectively, with 18 bases between them. CDR1 and CDR2 (germline): MGHDK, SYGVNS. This CDR3 contains 15 residues. As DNA, the CDR3 is TGTGCCAGCAGTGACCGGGAGAGGGACGTCGGCGAGCAGTACTTC. It is translated as CASSDRERDVGEQYF.

This chain connects TRBV11-2 to TRBJ1-1, with D hard to call. CDR1 and CDR2 from the germline V gene are SGHAT and FQNNGV. The CDR3 is 15 amino acids. V was clipped by 3 bases and J by 4 bases, with 15 bases between them. The CDR3 here is CASSLGWGEGTEAFF. CDR3 in DNA: TGTGCCAGCAGCTTGGGATGGGGTGAGGGCACTGAAGCTTTCTTT.

This rearrangement joins TRBV7-9 to TRBJ1-2; 7 bases are a match to TRBD1. The CDR3 runs 17 residues. Germline loops: CDR1 SEHNR, CDR2 FQNEAQ (reference sequence). The V gene end was trimmed by 2 bases and the J gene end by 0 bases; junction bases not matched to a gene: 9. For the CDR3, the DNA is TGTGCCAGCAGCTTAAGGGGGACAGCCTTTACTAACTATGGCTACACCTTC. This translates into CASSLRGTAFTNYGYTF.

This sequence joins TRBV11-2 and TRBJ1-1, with 7 bases that match TRBD1. The J segment lost 1 base and the V segment lost 4 bases, leaving 0 bases of the junction unmatched. Per the germline V gene, CDR1 is SGHAT and CDR2 is FQNNGV. This CDR3 has 13 amino acids. The CDR3 sequence is CASSWDRNTEAFF. The CDR3 region has the DNA TGTGCCAGCAGCTGGGACAGGAACACTGAAGCTTTCTTT.

The V and J genes are TRBV6-5 and TRBJ2-5; weak D call: TRBD1 (5 bases). This CDR3 is 13 amino acids long. Germline V gene lookup returns CDR1 MNHEY and CDR2 SVGAGI. V lost 5 bases to trimming and J lost 7 bases, with 14 bases between them. The CDR3 is CASSLKGAGTQYF. The DNA of the CDR3 is TGTGCCAGCAGTCTAAAAGGGGCCGGGACCCAGTACTTC.

The chain carries TRBV6-5 and TRBJ1-6; 7 bases align to TRBD1. Germline values: CDR1 MNHEY, CDR2 SVGAGI. The CDR3 extends over 16 amino acids. V dropped 4 bases and J dropped 7; count of bases not matched to a gene: 10. The CDR3: CASSSHTDRRNSPLHF. The CDR3 DNA follows: TGTGCCAGCAGTTCTCATACGGACAGGCGGAATTCACCCCTCCACTTT.

The chain carries TRBV2 and TRBJ2-1; D perhaps matches TRBD2 (6 bases). CDR3 length: 14 amino acids. V dropped 4 bases and J dropped 5 bases, with 12 bases sitting between them. Germline loops: CDR1 SNHLY, CDR2 FYNNEI. The CDR3 bases are TGTGCCAGCAGTGCGGGGGAGTGGGACAATGAGCAGTTCTTC. It yields the protein CASSAGEWDNEQFF.